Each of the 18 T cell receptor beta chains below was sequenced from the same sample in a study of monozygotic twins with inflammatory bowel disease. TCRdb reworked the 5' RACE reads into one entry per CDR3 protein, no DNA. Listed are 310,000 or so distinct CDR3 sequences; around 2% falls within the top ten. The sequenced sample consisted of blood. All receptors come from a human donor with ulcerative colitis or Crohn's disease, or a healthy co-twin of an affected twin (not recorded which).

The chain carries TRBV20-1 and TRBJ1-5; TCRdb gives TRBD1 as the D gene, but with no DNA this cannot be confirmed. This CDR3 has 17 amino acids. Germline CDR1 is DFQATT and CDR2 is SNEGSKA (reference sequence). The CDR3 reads CSARDDRVRGGNQPQHF.

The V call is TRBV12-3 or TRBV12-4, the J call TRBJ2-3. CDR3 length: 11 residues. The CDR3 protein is CASSYSDTQYF.

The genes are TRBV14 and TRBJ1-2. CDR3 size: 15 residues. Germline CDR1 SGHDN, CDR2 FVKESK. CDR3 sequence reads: CASSRSGTINYGYTF.

The CDR3 loop is CAISEVTQGGTEAFF. The chain links TRBV10-3 to TRBJ1-1; the D gene TCRdb calls, TRBD1, cannot be checked with no DNA. Germline V gene data show CDR1 as ENHRY and CDR2 as SYGVKD. This CDR3 is 15 amino acids long.

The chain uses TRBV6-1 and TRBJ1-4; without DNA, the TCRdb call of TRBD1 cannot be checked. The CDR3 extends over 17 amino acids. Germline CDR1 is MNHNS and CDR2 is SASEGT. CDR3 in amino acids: CASSPNLRQLGSEKLFF.

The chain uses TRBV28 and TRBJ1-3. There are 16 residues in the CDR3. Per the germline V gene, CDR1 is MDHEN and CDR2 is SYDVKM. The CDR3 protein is CASLTGWGSSGNTIYF.

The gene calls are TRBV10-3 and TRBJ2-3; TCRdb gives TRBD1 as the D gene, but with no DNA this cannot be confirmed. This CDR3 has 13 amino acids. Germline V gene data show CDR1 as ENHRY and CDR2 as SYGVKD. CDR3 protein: CAIGGLSTDTQYF.

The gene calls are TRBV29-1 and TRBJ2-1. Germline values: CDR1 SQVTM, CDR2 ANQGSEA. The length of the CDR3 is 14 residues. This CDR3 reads CSVGLFESGNEQFF.

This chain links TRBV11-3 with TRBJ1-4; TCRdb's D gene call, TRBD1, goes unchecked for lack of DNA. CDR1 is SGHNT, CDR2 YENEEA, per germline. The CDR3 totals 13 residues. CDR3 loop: CASSLTGDEKLFF.

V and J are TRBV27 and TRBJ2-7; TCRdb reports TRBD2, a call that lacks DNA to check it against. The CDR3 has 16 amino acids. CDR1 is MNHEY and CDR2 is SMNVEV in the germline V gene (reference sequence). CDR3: CASSSLPGGPTYEQYF.

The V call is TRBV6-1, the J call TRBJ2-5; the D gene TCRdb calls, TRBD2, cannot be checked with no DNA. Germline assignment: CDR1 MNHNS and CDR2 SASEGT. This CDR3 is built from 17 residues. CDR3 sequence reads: CASSPGLAGGLAETQYF.

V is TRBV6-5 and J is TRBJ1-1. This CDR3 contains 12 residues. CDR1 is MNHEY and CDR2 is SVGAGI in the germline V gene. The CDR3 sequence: CASSSREGEAFF.

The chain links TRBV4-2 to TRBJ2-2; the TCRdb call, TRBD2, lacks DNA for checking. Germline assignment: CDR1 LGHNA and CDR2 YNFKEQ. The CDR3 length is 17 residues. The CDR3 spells CASSLGLAGGKTGELFF.

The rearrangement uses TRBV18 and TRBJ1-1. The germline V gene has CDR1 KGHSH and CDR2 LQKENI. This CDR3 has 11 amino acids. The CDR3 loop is CASSPSNGAFF.

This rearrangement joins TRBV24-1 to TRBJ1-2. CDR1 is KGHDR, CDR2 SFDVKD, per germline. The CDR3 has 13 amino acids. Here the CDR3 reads CATSDSRNYGYTF.

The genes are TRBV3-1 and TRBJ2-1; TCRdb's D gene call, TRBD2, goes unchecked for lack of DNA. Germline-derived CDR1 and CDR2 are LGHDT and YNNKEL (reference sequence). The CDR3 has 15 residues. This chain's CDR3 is CASSQDTVARVVQFF.

The CDR3 here is CASSWVGENQPQHF. The chain is built from TRBV2 and TRBJ1-5. The V gene's germline CDR1 is SNHLY and CDR2 FYNNEI. The CDR3 totals 14 residues.

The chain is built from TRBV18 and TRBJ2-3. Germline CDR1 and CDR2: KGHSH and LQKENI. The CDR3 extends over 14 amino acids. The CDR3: CASSPSLQLDTQYF.